This T cell receptor beta chain was recorded in a study of graft-versus-host responses after intestinal transplantation. General observations from the study: Investigators detected GvH clones in recipient marrow, with some emerging earlier in ileum or blood.

As concerns this clone: Antigen: not known.

Using immunoSEQ multiplex PCR, the repertoire was profiled, and TCRdb retains in-frame clones only, with some absent. The sample yields about 89,000 clones, around 92% seen once. The sequencing used unstimulated CD4+ T cells sorted from spleen or lymph node cells, collected before intestinal transplant. The clonotype originates from a human donor who received an intestinal transplant.

CDR3 coding DNA: TGTGCTAGTGGTTTGGCGGGACTAGCGGGGGGGCACGGCACAGATACGCAGTATTTT. Its translation is CASGLAGLAGGHGTDTQYF. This chain connects TRBV12-5 to TRBJ2-3, with TRBD2 matching over 16 bases. This CDR3 region has 19 residues. The ends lost 1 base at V and 1 base at J; junction bases unmatched: 5. Germline V gene lookup returns CDR1 LGHNT and CDR2 FRNRAP.